These T cell receptor beta chains were read from a single sample in a study of early T cells in non-severe SARS-CoV-2 infection. TCRdb re-called the 5' RACE reads through MiXCR, storing one row per CDR3 protein. The sample shows approximately 120,000 distinct CDR3 sequences, 15% of them seen only once. Material for sequencing was whole blood. These receptors were collected from an adult who was a healthcare worker with PCR-confirmed SARS-CoV-2 infection or an uninfected control (not recorded which). Each CDR3 is given with its conserved first and last residue. Fields, in order: V gene, D gene, J gene, clone size, CDR3 DNA, CDR3 protein. The D gene is left open where the match is weak. A row's size may be missing; if present it is once, few, many or a size class.

>TRBV12-3/TRBV12-4|-|TRBJ2-1|many
TGTGCCAGCAGTTTAGGCAGGCAAAATGAGCAGTTCTTC
CASSLGRQNEQFF
>TRBV5-5|-|TRBJ1-1|-
TGTGCCAGCAGCTCGAGCTGGAGGGTACCTGAAGCTTTCTTT
CASSSSWRVPEAFF
>TRBV10-3|-|TRBJ1-2|few
TGTGCCATCAGTGAGACGCTTCAGGGCTACACCTTC
CAISETLQGYTF
>TRBV6-1|TRBD1|TRBJ1-3|-
TGTGCCAGCAGTGAAGCTTACAGGGGTGGAAACACCATATATTTT
CASSEAYRGGNTIYF
>TRBV18|-|TRBJ1-1|few
TGTGCCAGCTCACCACCTAGGGTGAATGGCACTGAAGCTTTCTTT
CASSPPRVNGTEAFF
>TRBV3-1|TRBD2|TRBJ2-1|-
TGTGCCAGCAGCCAAGGTGCGGGGGGGTACAATGAGCAGTTCTTC
CASSQGAGGYNEQFF
>TRBV29-1|-|TRBJ1-2|once
TGCAGCGGTGCCCAGGGGTTTCATAGCTACACCTTC
CSGAQGFHSYTF
>TRBV6-6|TRBD2|TRBJ2-3|few
TGTGCCAGCAGTTTCCGCAATAGCGGGGAAACAGATACGCAGTATTTT
CASSFRNSGETDTQYF
>TRBV3-1|-|TRBJ1-1|few
TGTGCCAGCAGCCAAGAGGGCGGGACCTCAATGTTTACTGAAGCTTTCTTT
CASSQEGGTSMFTEAFF
>TRBV6-2/TRBV6-3|-|TRBJ2-3|-
TGTGCCAGCAGTTACTCGATGTCGGAGACCACAGATACGCAGTATTTT
CASSYSMSETTDTQYF
>TRBV7-9|-|TRBJ1-4|many
TGTGCCAGCAGCTTTTCGGGCACCGCGGATGAAAAACTGTTTTTT
CASSFSGTADEKLFF
>TRBV7-9|TRBD2|TRBJ2-3|-
TGTGCCAGCCTCATGCGCGGGGGGGCAGATACGCAGTATTTT
CASLMRGGADTQYF
>TRBV7-8|-|TRBJ1-1|few
TGTGCCAGCAGCTTTCCGGGAACGAACACTGAAGCTTTCTTT
CASSFPGTNTEAFF
>TRBV7-2|-|TRBJ1-1|-
TGTGCCAGCAGGTCCGTCGTGAACACTGAAGCTTTCTTT
CASRSVVNTEAFF
>TRBV6-1|-|TRBJ1-1|-
TGTGCCAGCAGTGAGCCGCAAGGAATAGCTAAAGCTTTCTTT
CASSEPQGIAKAFF
>TRBV7-3|-|TRBJ2-6|few
TGTGCCAGCAGCTTAGCCACACCAGGGGCCAACGTCCTGACTTTC
CASSLATPGANVLTF
>TRBV20-1|-|TRBJ1-1|few
TGCAGTGCTAGAGACAACGGAGGGGGCACTGAAGCTTTCTTT
CSARDNGGGTEAFF
>TRBV24-1|-|TRBJ2-3|few
TGTGCCACCAGTGATTCGAGGCCGGATACGCAGTATTTT
CATSDSRPDTQYF
>TRBV29-1|-|TRBJ1-5|-
TGCAGCGTTGTAAGGGTGACCAATCAGCCCCAGCATTTT
CSVVRVTNQPQHF
>TRBV14|-|TRBJ2-5|few
TGTGCCAGCAGCCGCATCCGTCCCGGTGGGGGTGGGCGAGAGACCCAGTACTTC
CASSRIRPGGGGRETQYF
>TRBV20-1|-|TRBJ2-1|-
TGCAGTGCTAGAGTCCCGGGTTTTAACAATGAGCAGTTCTTC
CSARVPGFNNEQFF
>TRBV20-1|TRBD2|TRBJ2-3|-
TGCAGTGCTAGGACCGCGGGGGGCGCAGATACGCAGTATTTT
CSARTAGGADTQYF
>TRBV11-2|TRBD1|TRBJ1-2|-
TGTGCCAGCAGCACCCTAGGGGGACAGGGGGCAGGTGGCTACACCTTC
CASSTLGGQGAGGYTF
>TRBV3-1|TRBD1|TRBJ2-7|-
TGTGCCAGCAGCCGAACGACAGGGAGCTCCTACGAGCAGTACTTC
CASSRTTGSSYEQYF
>TRBV5-5|-|TRBJ2-2|few
TGTGCCAGCAGCTTTTACGGCCTAAAATACACCGGGGAGCTGTTTTTT
CASSFYGLKYTGELFF
>TRBV19|-|TRBJ2-1|-
TGTGCCAGTAGTGGGGAAGGCACTATCACCAATGAGCAGTTCTTC
CASSGEGTITNEQFF
>TRBV19|-|TRBJ2-3|many
TGTGCCAGTAGTCAGGGAGCAGATACGCAGTATTTT
CASSQGADTQYF
>TRBV12-3/TRBV12-4|-|TRBJ2-4|-
TGTGCCAGCAGTATGCTACAGGGTCCGAACATTCAGTACTTC
CASSMLQGPNIQYF
>TRBV10-3|-|TRBJ2-5|few
TGTGCCATCAGTGAGTCGGCGGGCGGAGAGACCCAGTACTTC
CAISESAGGETQYF